Listed below are T cell receptor beta chains from one sample, sequenced in a study of OX40 agonist ivuxolimab in advanced cancers. TCRdb's table, derived via immunoSEQ multiplex PCR, lists solely in-frame clones and lacks some. The table lists nearly 45,000 clones, roughly 82% of them singletons. Sequences were derived from CD4+ or CD8+ T cells sorted from blood, sampled in a trial of the OX40 agonist ivuxolimab. All receptors derive from an adult with an advanced solid tumor such as melanoma, head and neck, liver or kidney cancer. CDR3s include the opening cysteine and the closing phenylalanine or tryptophan. Fields, in order: V gene, clone size, D gene, J gene, CDR3 DNA, CDR3 protein. D genes are given only for firm matches. Size is omitted from some rows. Given values are once, few, many or a class for expanded clones.

>TRBV6-6|-|-|TRBJ1-2
TGTGCCAGCAGTAAAATTCGGGATGGCTACACCTTC
CASSKIRDGYTF
>TRBV7-9|-|TRBD2|TRBJ2-1
TGTGCCAGCAGCTTTACTAGCGGGGGTAGGACGGGGTTGTTCTTC
CASSFTSGGRTGLFF
>TRBV6-6|-|-|TRBJ2-7
TGTGCCAGCAGTTTGAGCAGTTGGGCCTACGGGCAGTACTTC
CASSLSSWAYGQYF
>TRBV2|-|-|TRBJ2-5
TGTGCCAGCAGTGAAGGTGGTCGGGGGTGGCAAGAGACCCAGTACTTC
CASSEGGRGWQETQYF
>TRBV4-1|-|TRBD2|TRBJ2-1
TGCGCCAGCAGCCAAGAGGAGTACGGGGGGTACAATGAGCAGTTCTTC
CASSQEEYGGYNEQFF
>TRBV27|-|-|TRBJ2-7
TGTGCCAGCAGTCCGCTCCCAGTAACAACCTACGAGCAGTACTTC
CASSPLPVTTYEQYF
>TRBV5-1|-|-|TRBJ2-7
TGCGCCAGCAGCTTGGGTGTGCTCGTCTACGAGCAGTACTTC
CASSLGVLVYEQYF
>TRBV9|few|-|TRBJ2-1
TGTGCCAGCAGCGACGTCCTCAATGAGCAGTTCTTC
CASSDVLNEQFF
>TRBV28|-|-|TRBJ2-2
TGTGCCAGCAGTTTATCCCGGACAGCGAACACCGGGGAGCTGTTTTTT
CASSLSRTANTGELFF
>TRBV10-2|-|TRBD1|TRBJ1-1
TGCGCCGCCGGAGGGGGCGCCGGTGAAGCTTTCTTT
CAAGGGAGEAFF
>TRBV6-5|once|-|TRBJ1-1
TGTGCCAGCATGGTGGTTTGGAGGACTGAAGCTTTCTTT
CASMVVWRTEAFF
>TRBV28|-|-|TRBJ1-4
TGTGCCAGCAGTTTAGTAGTTATGGGAGGAACCAGTTCGTATGAAAAACTGTTTTTT
CASSLVVMGGTSSYEKLFF
>TRBV21-1|-|-|TRBJ2-3
TGTGCCAGCAGCCCCCCCGTAGCGGGGGGGCCCCCAGATACGCAGTATTTT
CASSPPVAGGPPDTQYF
>TRBV28|-|-|TRBJ1-5
TGTGCCAGCAGTTCCTCCCAGGGCAGCTTCAATCAGCCCCAGCATTTT
CASSSSQGSFNQPQHF
>TRBV19|-|-|TRBJ2-2
TGTGCCAGTAGTATCTGGCAGTCGAACACCGGGGAGCTGTTTTTT
CASSIWQSNTGELFF
>TRBV21-1|once|-|TRBJ2-7
TGTGCCAGCAGCATACGGACTAGCGGGAGGGTCCCCTCCTACGAGCAGTACTTC
CASSIRTSGRVPSYEQYF
>TRBV7-7|-|-|TRBJ2-7
TGTGCCAGCAGCTTAGGAGACTCGTCCTACGAGCAGTACTTC
CASSLGDSSYEQYF
>TRBV30|-|TRBD1|TRBJ1-1
TGTGCCTGGAGTTCACCGGGACAGGGTATGCTTACGAGGATGAACACTGAAGCTTTCTTT
CAWSSPGQGMLTRMNTEAFF
>TRBV27|-|-|TRBJ1-1
TGTGCCAGCAGTCCCGGGAGCCCCACTGAAGCTTTCTTT
CASSPGSPTEAFF
>TRBV5-4|-|TRBD2|TRBJ2-7
TGTGCCAGCAGCCTTAGCGGGGGCTCCTACGAGCAGTACTTC
CASSLSGGSYEQYF
>TRBV13|-|-|TRBJ1-2
TGTGCCAGCAGCTTGGGAGGGGCGGACTATGGCTACACCTTC
CASSLGGADYGYTF
>TRBV11-2|-|TRBD2|TRBJ2-5
TGTGCCAGCAGCTTATTTACGGGAGGGGAAGAGACCCAGTACTTC
CASSLFTGGEETQYF
>TRBV5-4|-|-|TRBJ2-3
TGTGCCAGCAGACCCGACAGTACTAGCACAGATACGCAGTATTTT
CASRPDSTSTDTQYF
>TRBV28|-|TRBD1|TRBJ2-7
TGTGCCAGCAGTTCTAGGGACAGGGGGCTCCTTCCCCCCTACGAGCAGTACTTC
CASSSRDRGLLPPYEQYF
>TRBV7-9|-|-|TRBJ2-3
TGTGCCAGCAGCCAGAGGGACAACCTCTACACAGATACGCAGTATTTT
CASSQRDNLYTDTQYF
>TRBV15|-|-|TRBJ1-2
TGTGCCACCAGCAGAGATGTAGGGGCAGCCTCTAACTATGGCTACACCTTC
CATSRDVGAASNYGYTF
>TRBV5-1|-|-|TRBJ1-1
TGCGCCAGCAGCACTTACCTTATGGGGAACACTGAAGCTTTCTTT
CASSTYLMGNTEAFF
>TRBV5-4|-|-|TRBJ1-2
TGTGCCAGCACCCCCGCCATCTACGGGCCTCATGGCTACACCTTC
CASTPAIYGPHGYTF
>TRBV19|-|-|TRBJ1-6
TGTGCCAGTAGTTGGGGGACATTCAATTCACCCCTCCACTTT
CASSWGTFNSPLHF
>TRBV14|-|-|TRBJ2-3
TGTGCCAGCAGCCAAGTATCGACAGATACGCAGTATTTT
CASSQVSTDTQYF
>TRBV27|-|-|TRBJ2-3
TGTGCCAGCAGTTTATCTGTAGGGGACCGGCCCGATACGCAGTATTTT
CASSLSVGDRPDTQYF
>TRBV28|-|-|TRBJ2-1
TGTGCCAGCAGTTCCCCGTTGGAGGGGGGGGATGAGCAGTTCTTC
CASSSPLEGGDEQFF
>TRBV27|-|-|TRBJ1-5
TGTGCCAGCAGTTGGAATAGCAATCAGCCCCAGCATTTT
CASSWNSNQPQHF
>TRBV27|few|-|TRBJ2-7
TGTGCCAGCATCGGATGGACCGAGCAGTACTTC
CASIGWTEQYF
>TRBV28|-|TRBD1|TRBJ1-1
TGTGCCAGCAGACGCGGACAGGGGCAACCTGAAGCTTTCTTT
CASRRGQGQPEAFF
>TRBV4-2|medium-sized|-|TRBJ1-2
TGTGCCAGCAGCCAAGATTTCAAGGGCGGCTACACCTTC
CASSQDFKGGYTF
>TRBV2|once|-|TRBJ1-5
TGTGCCAGCGCCGGGACAATTGGCAATCAGCCCCAGCATTTT
CASAGTIGNQPQHF
>TRBV4-1|-|-|TRBJ2-6
TGCGCCAGCAGCCAAACAACGCTCTCTGGGGCCAACGTCCTGACTTTC
CASSQTTLSGANVLTF
>TRBV19|-|TRBD1|TRBJ2-6
TGTGCCAGTAGTCTGACAGGGTGGGCCAACGTCCTGACTTTC
CASSLTGWANVLTF
>TRBV7-3|-|TRBD2|TRBJ2-3
TGTGCCAGCAGCTCGACAGCGGGACTAACAGATACGCAGTATTTT
CASSSTAGLTDTQYF
>TRBV2|-|-|TRBJ1-2
TGTGCCAGCAGTGAAGCTGTAATTGGAGGCTACACCTTC
CASSEAVIGGYTF
>TRBV28|-|-|TRBJ2-7
TGTGCCAGCAGTTGGTCCCGCGAGCAGTACTTC
CASSWSREQYF
>TRBV6-5|-|-|TRBJ2-2
TGTGCCAGCAGTTACCCCCGGACTCCTAACACCGGGGAGCTGTTTTTT
CASSYPRTPNTGELFF